This T cell receptor (beta chain) appears in the sequencing data of a study of CD8+ T cells in alopecia areata. Study-wide results and caveats: Scalp repertoires also include resident alphabeta T cells from normal skin. Clonality was higher in lesional than normal scalp, especially in alopecia totalis/universalis. Among patients, TCR sharing was less clear than in mice, a difference possibly due in part to HLA diversity in the patient population.

This clone was seen more than once but under ten times. Its antigen is unknown. After isolation, RNA underwent reverse transcription to generate cDNA as the sequencing template. TCRdb's copy holds only in-frame clones and misses some; the assay was immunoSEQ multiplex PCR. The sample holds roughly 100,000 clones, approximately 58% seen once. CDR3 length: 13 residues. V was trimmed by 8 bases and J by 2 bases, leaving 13 bases between them. Germline assignment: CDR1 MNHEY and CDR2 SVGAGI. The chain uses TRBV6-5 and TRBJ2-7; D is unclear. This TCR came from a human donor in good health. The specimen sequenced was CD4+ T cells sorted from blood. The CDR3 region has the DNA TGTGCCAGCGGGGATTGGGGTACCTACGAGCAGTACTTC. Encoded protein: CASGDWGTYEQYF.